This T cell receptor (beta chain) stems from a study of CD8 T cells in ankylosing spondylitis. Making the TCR beta libraries involved quantitative 5'-RACE with molecular barcodes. TCRdb re-analysed the 5' RACE reads in MiXCR, keeping a single row per CDR3 protein. The repertoire holds about 540,000 distinct CDR3 sequences, with roughly 12% as singletons. General study results and limits: Matched ankylosing spondylitis synovial fluid reportedly showed significant enrichment of disease-linked clones. Disease-linked clones had a CD8+ phenotype and relatively low frequency in peripheral blood. Some motif variants had been reported before (in reactive arthritis synovial fluid and blood). Blood of patients with ankylosing spondylitis appeared to be characterized by a TCR beta motif of several highly homologous variants.

This clonotype was seen many times. Its specificity is unknown. Unmatched junction bases numbered 6, after V lost 4 bases and J lost 4 bases. From germline, CDR1 is LGHDT and CDR2 YNNKEL (reference sequence). The length of the CDR3 is 14 residues. Sequencing used blood, either unsorted or a sorted T cell fraction (not recorded which). The sequence was collected from a male donor with ankylosing spondylitis. The rearrangement uses TRBV3-1 and TRBJ2-7; 8 bases align to TRBD2. CDR3 in DNA: TGTGCCAGCAGCCCCGGGACTAGAGGTTACGAGCAGTACTTC. Its translation: CASSPGTRGYEQYF.